The 28 T cell receptor beta chains below come from one sample, sequenced in a study of blood T cell repertoires in COVID-19. Sequencing was performed with immunoSEQ multiplex PCR; in TCRdb, only in-frame clones are kept and a portion is missing. Of 130,000 or so clones listed, about 82% are singletons. What was sequenced was peripheral blood. The receptors come from a woman in her sixties with acute or convalescent COVID-19.

The J gene is TRBJ1-2, the V gene TRBV19; a weak D match, TRBD1 (6 bases). From germline, CDR1 is LNHDA and CDR2 SQIVND (reference sequence). There are 16 residues in the CDR3. V was cut by 1 base and J by 6 bases, with 18 bases left in between. The DNA for the CDR3 is TGTGCCAGTAGTATAGTCCCGGGACAAATAGATCATGGCTACACCTTC. This encodes CASSIVPGQIDHGYTF.

This chain links TRBV10-2 with TRBJ2-2, with 10 bases identical to TRBD2. Germline CDR1 WSHSY, CDR2 SAAADI. V lost 7 bases and J lost 1; bases outside the gene matches: 9. The CDR3 runs 17 residues. Here the CDR3 reads CASTPLAGALNTGELFF. As DNA, the CDR3 is TGCGCCAGCACCCCGCTAGCGGGGGCCTTGAACACCGGGGAGCTGTTTTTT.

A few counts support this clone. V is TRBV5-4 and J is TRBJ2-7, with TRBD1 matching over 10 bases. V dropped 4 bases and J dropped 2; count of bases not matched to a gene: 6. Germline CDR1 SGHNT, CDR2 YYREEE (reference sequence). This CDR3 comprises 15 residues. Here the CDR3 reads CASSPTTGGPYEQYF. Here the CDR3 DNA reads TGTGCCAGCAGCCCTACGACAGGGGGCCCCTACGAGCAGTACTTC.

The CDR3: CASSQGGSGGYYNEQFF. The CDR3 nucleotides are TGTGCCAGCAGCCAAGGAGGTAGCGGGGGGTACTACAATGAGCAGTTCTTC. The chain carries TRBV3-1 (or the pseudogene TRBV3-2) and TRBJ2-1, with TRBD2 matching over 10 bases. Germline assignment: CDR1 LGHDT and CDR2 YNNKEL (reference sequence). With 1 base clipped from V and 3 bases from J, the junction kept 6 bases outside the gene matches. CDR3 length: 17 amino acids.

This clone was recorded a few times. The chain is built from TRBV15 and TRBJ2-1; 8 bases agree with TRBD2. V lost 1 base and J lost 4; bases outside the gene matches: 6. The germline V gene has CDR1 LNHNV and CDR2 YYDKDF (reference sequence). CDR3 length: 16 amino acids. The CDR3 here is CATSRGSRGGYNEQFF. In nucleotides, the CDR3 is TGTGCCACCAGCAGAGGTTCCCGGGGGGGGTACAATGAGCAGTTCTTC.

V usage is TRBV27 and J usage is TRBJ2-1; 9 bases are shared with TRBD2. From germline, CDR1 is MNHEY and CDR2 SMNVEV (reference sequence). V trimming: 4 bases; J trimming: 5 bases; junction bases outside the gene matches: 6. This CDR3 has 15 amino acids. CDR3: CASSYAGGQNNEQFF. The CDR3 coding sequence is TGTGCCAGCAGTTATGCGGGGGGGCAAAACAATGAGCAGTTCTTC.

The CDR3 spells CANSGRGITEAFF. CDR3 sequence (DNA): TGTGCCAATTCCGGCCGAGGCATAACTGAAGCTTTCTTT. This chain links TRBV28 with TRBJ1-1; D is ambiguous. The CDR3 consists of 13 residues. The V and J ends lost 10 bases and 5 bases respectively, with 17 bases between them. CDR1 and CDR2 from the germline V gene are MDHEN and SYDVKM.

The V call is TRBV30, the J call TRBJ2-7, with 8 nucleotides matching TRBD1. The germline CDR1 and CDR2 sequences are GTSNPN and SVGIG (reference sequence). This CDR3 has 14 residues. V dropped 3 bases and J dropped 3; count of bases not matched to a gene: 7. CDR3 in amino acids: CAWSGDRWNYEQYF. Written as DNA, the CDR3 is TGTGCCTGGAGCGGGGACAGGTGGAACTACGAGCAGTACTTC.

Only one count was recorded for this clone. The chain recombines TRBV21-1 with TRBJ1-2; whether TRBD1, the table's D call, matches the DNA was not checked. TRBV21-1 corresponds to a pseudogene. This CDR3 contains 13 residues. The CDR3 protein is CAAWTGGGYGYTF. DNA of the CDR3: TGTGCCGCTTGGACAGGGGGCGGCTATGGCTACACCTTC.

V is TRBV7-2 and J is TRBJ2-4; 9 bases are a match to TRBD2. Germline trimming cut 5 bases from V and 1 base from J; bases unmatched to any gene: 6. Germline loops: CDR1 SGHTA, CDR2 FQGNSA. The CDR3 sequence is 16 residues long. CDR3 sequence reads: CASSPNSGGAKNIQYF. The CDR3 nucleotides are TGTGCCAGCAGCCCAAACAGCGGGGGGGCCAAAAACATTCAGTACTTC.

CDR3: CASSQDSVSEQFF. CDR3 DNA: TGCGCCAGCAGCCAAGATTCCGTGAGTGAGCAGTTCTTC. The chain is built from TRBV4-1 and TRBJ2-1; D is unresolved. V lost 0 bases and J 9 bases, leaving 9 bases between the germline ends. Germline CDR1 and CDR2: MGHRA and YSYEKL. The CDR3 has 13 residues.

This chain connects TRBV5-8 to TRBJ1-4, with 8 bases aligning to TRBD1. The V and J ends lost 4 bases and 6 bases, in that order; junction bases with no gene match: 11. The CDR3 is 16 residues long. In germline, CDR1 is SGHTS, CDR2 YDEGEE. The CDR3 nucleotides are TGTGCCAGCAGCCATGGACAGGGTGTGCCGCATGAAAAACTGTTTTTT. It is translated as CASSHGQGVPHEKLFF. The full variable domain, rest sourced from reference TRBV5-8 and TRBJ1-4, is EAGVTQSPTHLIKTRGQQATLRCSPISGHTSVYWYQQALGLGLQFLLWYDEGEERNRGNFPPRFSGRQFPNYSSELNVNALELEDSALYLCASSHGQGVPHEKLFFGSGTQLSVL.

J is TRBJ2-3 and V is TRBV5-1; TRBD1 might be the D (6 bases). In germline, CDR1 is SGHRS, CDR2 YFSETQ. The V and J ends lost 1 base and 0 bases respectively, with 15 bases between them. CDR3 length: 17 residues. DNA of the CDR3: TGCGCCAGCAGCTTGTTACTCGCAGGGGAGAGCACAGATACGCAGTATTTT. This gives the protein CASSLLLAGESTDTQYF.

The chain employs TRBV7-9 and TRBJ2-1; the D gene is possibly TRBD2 (6 bases). V was trimmed by 5 bases and J by 7 bases, leaving 9 bases between them. The CDR3 has 12 residues. Germline loops: CDR1 SEHNR, CDR2 FQNEAQ (reference sequence). DNA of the CDR3: TGTGCCAGCAGCCCTGGGGGGAATGAGCAGTTCTTC. Protein sequence: CASSPGGNEQFF.

For the CDR3, the DNA is TGTGCCAGCAGCCCCGACAACTACGAGCAGTACTTC. Amino acid sequence: CASSPDNYEQYF. This rearrangement joins TRBV28 to TRBJ2-7; unclear D gene. V was shortened by 6 bases and J by 3 bases, with 9 bases between the two germline ends. Germline lookup yields CDR1 MDHEN and CDR2 SYDVKM. The CDR3 loop spans 12 amino acids.

This clone occurred once. This chain uses TRBV27 with TRBJ2-1, with TRBD2 identical over 16 bases. This CDR3 has 17 amino acids. The J segment lost 8 bases and the V segment lost 3 bases, leaving 7 bases of the junction unmatched. Germline V CDR1 and CDR2: MNHEY, SMNVEV (reference sequence). The CDR3 sequence is CASSFPGTSGGAHEQFF. The DNA of the CDR3 is TGTGCCAGCAGTTTCCCCGGGACTAGCGGGGGGGCGCATGAGCAGTTCTTC.

The J gene is TRBJ1-5, the V gene TRBV30; D is ambiguous. The CDR3 spans 13 residues. CDR1 is GTSNPN and CDR2 is SVGIG in the germline V gene (reference sequence). The V and J ends lost 1 base and 4 bases respectively, with 8 bases between them. The CDR3 nucleotides are TGTGCCTGGAGTGGCGACACTAATCAGCCCCAGCATTTT. It translates to CAWSGDTNQPQHF.

The chain joins TRBV12-3 or TRBV12-4 to TRBJ2-7; tentatively, D is TRBD2 (7 bases). The ends were cut back, 3 bases at V and 5 bases at J, with 11 bases in the middle. The CDR3 contains 13 residues. CDR3 coding DNA: TGTGCCAGCAGTTTGGGGGGGCTAAACGAGCAGTACTTC. Protein: CASSLGGLNEQYF.

This clone occurred once. The chain combines TRBV10-3 with TRBJ2-7, with no clear D. Trimming took 2 bases from V and 6 from J, leaving 5 bases between them. CDR1 ENHRY and CDR2 SYGVKD come from the germline V gene. This CDR3 has 11 amino acids. The CDR3, as DNA: TGTGCCATCAGTGAGGGCACCGAGCAGTACTTC. Its protein product is CAISEGTEQYF.

The chain carries TRBV4-1 and TRBJ1-2; 8 nucleotides match TRBD1. Trimming cost V 4 bases and J 6 bases; bases outside gene matches: 16. Germline CDR1 is MGHRA and CDR2 is YSYEKL. This CDR3 has 17 residues. The CDR3 reads CASSLWVPGQEPHGYTF. The CDR3 nucleotides are TGCGCCAGCAGCCTGTGGGTCCCGGGACAGGAGCCCCATGGCTACACCTTC.

This clone was counted between two and nine times. CDR3 DNA: TGTGCCAGCAAGAGTGTAGTAGCCAAAAACATTCAGTACTTC. Its translation: CASKSVVAKNIQYF. The chain has TRBV28 and TRBJ2-4; D is unclear. Between the trimmed V and J ends, which lost 7 bases and 0 bases, there was a span of 10 bases. The CDR3 is 14 amino acids. The germline CDR1 and CDR2 sequences are MDHEN and SYDVKM.

The chain carries TRBV6-1 and TRBJ1-1; D unresolved. Trimming cost V 3 bases and J 2 bases, with 10 bases left between them. Germline loops: CDR1 MNHNS, CDR2 SASEGT. This CDR3 comprises 14 residues. This CDR3 is CASSESGPNTEAFF. In nucleotides, the CDR3 is TGTGCCAGCAGTGAGTCTGGCCCTAACACTGAAGCTTTCTTT.

The chain combines TRBV7-8 with TRBJ2-1; 9 bases line up with TRBD2. The CDR3 has 16 amino acids. CDR1 SGHVS and CDR2 FQNEAQ come from the germline V gene. Germline trimming cut 2 bases from V and 7 bases from J; bases unmatched to any gene: 9. The CDR3 protein is CASSLRRRGGLNEQFF. In DNA, the CDR3 is TGTGCCAGCAGCTTAAGACGGCGGGGGGGGCTGAATGAGCAGTTCTTC.

This clone was observed once. The CDR3 sequence is CASSQDPGLAYEQYF. The CDR3 bases are TGTGCCAGCAGCCAAGACCCGGGACTAGCTTACGAGCAGTACTTC. This chain connects TRBV4-2 to TRBJ2-7; 9 bases fit TRBD2. The trim removed 0 bases at V and 4 bases at J, leaving 4 bases unmatched. The CDR3 length is 15 residues. CDR1 is LGHNA, CDR2 YNFKEQ, per germline.

The chain carries TRBV19 and TRBJ2-3; no firm D call. Germline-derived CDR1 and CDR2 are LNHDA and SQIVND (reference sequence). V was clipped by 5 bases and J by 0 bases, with 12 bases between them. This CDR3 comprises 15 residues. The CDR3 nucleotides are TGTGCCAGTAGTCCCCCGTTAGCTAGCACAGATACGCAGTATTTT. It translates to CASSPPLASTDTQYF.

The chain employs TRBV28 and TRBJ2-7, with 8 bases aligning to TRBD1. J was trimmed by 6 bases and V by 0 bases; bases with no gene match: 7. The CDR3 contains 15 residues. Germline CDR1 and CDR2: MDHEN and SYDVKM. CDR3 bases: TGTGCCAGCAGTTTATGGGCCAGGGGGCTTCCCGAGCAGTACTTC. Protein: CASSLWARGLPEQYF.

The chain is built from TRBV9 and TRBJ1-2, with a possible D match to TRBD1 (5 bases). In germline, CDR1 is SGDLS, CDR2 YYNGEE. The CDR3 runs to 14 residues. V was trimmed by 4 bases and J by 8 bases, leaving 18 bases between them. The CDR3 DNA reads TGTGCCAGCAGCTCTAGGGGCAGGGAAGGCGGCTACACCTTC. This sequence encodes CASSSRGREGGYTF.

A word on this clone: The sample contains more than one DNA sequence encoding this CDR3. The V call is TRBV5-1, the J call TRBJ1-3, with D possibly TRBD1 on 5 matching bases. V was shortened by 0 bases and J by 0 bases, with 10 bases between the two germline ends. CDR3 length equals 16 residues. The germline V gene encodes CDR1 SGHRS and CDR2 YFSETQ. The CDR3 spells CASSLAEGLSGNTIYF. The CDR3 DNA follows: TGCGCCAGCAGCTTGGCCGAGGGACTCTCTGGAAACACCATATATTTT.